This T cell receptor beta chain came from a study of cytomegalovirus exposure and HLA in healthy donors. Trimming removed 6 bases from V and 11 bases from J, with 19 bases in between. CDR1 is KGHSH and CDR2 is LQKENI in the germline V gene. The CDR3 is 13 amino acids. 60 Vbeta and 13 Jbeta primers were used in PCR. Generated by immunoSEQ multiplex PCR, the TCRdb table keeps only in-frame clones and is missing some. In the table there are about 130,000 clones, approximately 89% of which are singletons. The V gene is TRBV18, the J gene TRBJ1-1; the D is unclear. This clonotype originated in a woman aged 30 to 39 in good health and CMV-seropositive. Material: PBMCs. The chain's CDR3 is CASSPPTSRRAFF. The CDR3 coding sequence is TGTGCCAGCTCCCCGCCGACGAGTAGGAGGGCTTTCTTT.